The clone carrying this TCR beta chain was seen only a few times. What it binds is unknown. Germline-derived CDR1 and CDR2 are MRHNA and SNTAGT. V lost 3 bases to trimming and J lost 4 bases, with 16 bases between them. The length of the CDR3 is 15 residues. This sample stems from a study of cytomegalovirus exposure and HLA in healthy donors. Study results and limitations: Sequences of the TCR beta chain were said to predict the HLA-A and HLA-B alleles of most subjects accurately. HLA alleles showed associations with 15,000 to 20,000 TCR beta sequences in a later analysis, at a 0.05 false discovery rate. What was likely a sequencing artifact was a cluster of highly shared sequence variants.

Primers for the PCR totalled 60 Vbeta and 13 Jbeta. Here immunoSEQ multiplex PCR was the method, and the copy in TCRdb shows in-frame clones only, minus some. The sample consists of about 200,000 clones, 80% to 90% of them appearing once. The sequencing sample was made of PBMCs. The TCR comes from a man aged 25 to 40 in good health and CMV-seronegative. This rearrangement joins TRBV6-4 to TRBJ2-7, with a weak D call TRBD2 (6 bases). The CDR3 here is CASSESAGSEYEQYF. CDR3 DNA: TGTGCCAGCAGTGAATCGGCGGGGTCTGAGTACGAGCAGTACTTC.